The source of this TCR beta chain is a study of CD8 T cells in Susac syndrome. The study, taken as a whole, reports: Across the total CD8+ repertoires, sixteen Susac-specific public clones were detected, and across the CD8+ TEMRA repertoires, roughly five such clones were detected. The study acknowledged a relatively small number of individuals in its TCR sequencing and HLA analysis.

The recently defined diagnostic criteria for definite or probable disease were met by the Susac syndrome patients. When the RNA was reverse transcribed, random hexamers were used with an input of about 0.5 to 1 ug. TCR beta CDR3 was amplified by immunoSEQ multiplex PCR. This amplification extended across 54 Vbeta and 13 Jbeta segments. MiXCR, run by TCRdb on the immunoSEQ multiplex PCR reads, gives a single entry per CDR3 protein. This table holds 95,000 to 150,000 distinct CDR3 sequences, roughly 94% found once. Concerning this clonotype itself: Its antigen remains unknown.

Sample: CD8+ T cells from PBMCs. The receptor's source is a human donor with Susac syndrome.

DNA for the CDR3: TGTGCCAGCAGCTTCGGGGGAGGGGGCGGATACGAGCAGTACTTC. Translating gives CASSFGGGGGYEQYF. The chain combines TRBV9 with TRBJ2-7; D assignment may be TRBD1 or TRBD2 (7 bases each). The CDR3 has 15 residues. Per the germline V gene, CDR1 is SGDLS and CDR2 is YYNGEE. The V end was cut by 4 bases, the J end by 4 bases, with 18 bases between.